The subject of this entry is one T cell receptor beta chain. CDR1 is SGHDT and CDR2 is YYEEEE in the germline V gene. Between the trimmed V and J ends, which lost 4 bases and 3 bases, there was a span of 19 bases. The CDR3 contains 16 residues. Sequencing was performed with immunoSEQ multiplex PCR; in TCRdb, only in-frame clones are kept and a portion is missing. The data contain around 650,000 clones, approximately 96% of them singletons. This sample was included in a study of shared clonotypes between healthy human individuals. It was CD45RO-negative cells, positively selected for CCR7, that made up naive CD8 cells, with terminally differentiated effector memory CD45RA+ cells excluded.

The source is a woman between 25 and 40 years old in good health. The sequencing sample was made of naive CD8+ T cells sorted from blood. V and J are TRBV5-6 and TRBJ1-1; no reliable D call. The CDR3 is CASSDPPGWGDTEAFF. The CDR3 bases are TGTGCCAGCAGCGATCCACCCGGTTGGGGTGACACTGAAGCTTTCTTT.